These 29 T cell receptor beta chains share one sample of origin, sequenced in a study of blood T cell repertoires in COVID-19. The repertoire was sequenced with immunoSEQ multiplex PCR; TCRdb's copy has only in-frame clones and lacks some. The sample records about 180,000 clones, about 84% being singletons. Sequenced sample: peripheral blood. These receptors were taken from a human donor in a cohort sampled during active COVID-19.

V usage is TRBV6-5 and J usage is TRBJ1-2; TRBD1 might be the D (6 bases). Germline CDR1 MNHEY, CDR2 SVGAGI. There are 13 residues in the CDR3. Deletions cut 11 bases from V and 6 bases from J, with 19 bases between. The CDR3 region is CASQHGSGDGYTF. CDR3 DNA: TGTGCCTCTCAGCATGGTTCAGGGGATGGCTACACCTTC.

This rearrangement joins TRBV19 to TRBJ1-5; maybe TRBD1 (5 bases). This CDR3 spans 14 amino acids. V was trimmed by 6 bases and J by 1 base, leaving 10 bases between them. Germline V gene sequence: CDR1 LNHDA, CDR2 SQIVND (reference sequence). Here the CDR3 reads CASSLGHSNQPQHF. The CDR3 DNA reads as TGTGCCAGTAGCCTCGGACACAGCAATCAGCCCCAGCATTTT.

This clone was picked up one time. CDR3 loop: CASSLGPTAKDTIYF. The DNA of the CDR3 is TGCGCCAGCAGCTTGGGTCCGACAGCCAAGGACACCATATATTTT. The genes are TRBV5-1 and TRBJ1-3; a possible D gene is TRBD1 (5 bases). Germline V lookup: CDR1 SGHRS, CDR2 YFSETQ. CDR3 length: 15 amino acids. The V end was cut by 0 bases, the J end by 8 bases, with 15 bases between.

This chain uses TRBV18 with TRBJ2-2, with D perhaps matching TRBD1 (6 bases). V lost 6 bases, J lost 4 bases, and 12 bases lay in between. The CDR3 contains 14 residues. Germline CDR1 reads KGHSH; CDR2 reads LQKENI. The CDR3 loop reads CASSQGQSTGELFF. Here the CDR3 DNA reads TGTGCCAGCTCCCAGGGGCAGAGCACCGGGGAGCTGTTTTTT.

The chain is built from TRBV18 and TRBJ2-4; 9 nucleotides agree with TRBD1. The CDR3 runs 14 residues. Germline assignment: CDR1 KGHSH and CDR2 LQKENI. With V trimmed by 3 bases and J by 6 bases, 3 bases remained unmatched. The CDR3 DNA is TGTGCCAGCTCACCGGGGACAGGGTTAAACATTCAGTACTTC. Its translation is CASSPGTGLNIQYF.

For the CDR3, the DNA is TGCGCCAGCAGCCAAGATATTTGGGAGGAGCCAGGTAGGAAAGCTTTCTTT. It codes for CASSQDIWEEPGRKAFF. This chain joins TRBV4-1 and TRBJ1-1; no clear D. CDR3 length: 17 amino acids. V was trimmed by 0 bases and J by 9 bases, leaving 23 bases between them. Germline-derived CDR1 and CDR2 are MGHRA and YSYEKL.

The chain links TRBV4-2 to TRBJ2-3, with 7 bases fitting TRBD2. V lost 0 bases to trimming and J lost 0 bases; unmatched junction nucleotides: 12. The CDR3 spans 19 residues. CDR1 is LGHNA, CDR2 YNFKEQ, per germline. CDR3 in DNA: TGTGCCAGCAGCCAAGACGGAGTGGCGGGGGTCACTAGCACAGATACGCAGTATTTT. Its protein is CASSQDGVAGVTSTDTQYF.

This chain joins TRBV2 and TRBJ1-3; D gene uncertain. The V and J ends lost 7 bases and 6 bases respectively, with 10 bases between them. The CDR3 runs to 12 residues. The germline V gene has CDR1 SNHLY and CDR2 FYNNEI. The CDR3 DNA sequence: TGTGCCAGCAAACGGGAAGCAAACACCATATATTTT. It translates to CASKREANTIYF.

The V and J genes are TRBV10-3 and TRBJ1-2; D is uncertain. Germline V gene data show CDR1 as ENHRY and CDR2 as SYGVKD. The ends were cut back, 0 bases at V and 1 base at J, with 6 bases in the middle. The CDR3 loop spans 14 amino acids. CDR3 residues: CAISESADNYGYTF. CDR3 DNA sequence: TGTGCCATCAGTGAGTCTGCAGATAACTATGGCTACACCTTC.

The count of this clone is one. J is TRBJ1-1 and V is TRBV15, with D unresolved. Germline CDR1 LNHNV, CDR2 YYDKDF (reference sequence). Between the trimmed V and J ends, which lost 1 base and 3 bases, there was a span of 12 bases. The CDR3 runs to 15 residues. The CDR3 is CATSRGGGGDTEAFF. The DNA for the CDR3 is TGTGCCACCAGCAGAGGGGGTGGCGGGGACACTGAAGCTTTCTTT. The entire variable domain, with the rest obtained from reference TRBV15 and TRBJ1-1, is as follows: DAMVIQNPRYQVTQFGKPVTLSCSQTLNHNVMYWYQQKSSQAPKLLFHYYDKDFNNEADTPDNFQSRRPNTSFCFLDIRSPGLGDTAMYLCATSRGGGGDTEAFFGQGTRLTVV.

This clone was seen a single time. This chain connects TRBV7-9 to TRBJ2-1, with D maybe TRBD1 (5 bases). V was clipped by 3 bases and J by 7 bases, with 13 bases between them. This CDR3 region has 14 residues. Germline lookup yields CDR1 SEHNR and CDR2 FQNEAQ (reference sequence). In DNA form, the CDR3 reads TGTGCCAGCAGCTTGGATGGGGCGAGGAATGAGCAGTTCTTC. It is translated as CASSLDGARNEQFF.

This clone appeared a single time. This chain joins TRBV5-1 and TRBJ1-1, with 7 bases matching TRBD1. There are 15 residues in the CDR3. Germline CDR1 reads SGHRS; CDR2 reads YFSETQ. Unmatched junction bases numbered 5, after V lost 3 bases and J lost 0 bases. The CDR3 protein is CASSSTGTVNTEAFF. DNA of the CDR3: TGCGCCAGCAGCTCGACTGGGACAGTGAACACTGAAGCTTTCTTT.

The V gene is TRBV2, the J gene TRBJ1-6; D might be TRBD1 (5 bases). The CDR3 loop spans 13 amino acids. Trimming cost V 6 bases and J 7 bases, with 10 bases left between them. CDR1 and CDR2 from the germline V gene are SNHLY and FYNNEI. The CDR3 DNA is TGTGCCAGCAGGGCTGCAGGGAATTCACCCCTCCACTTT. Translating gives CASRAAGNSPLHF. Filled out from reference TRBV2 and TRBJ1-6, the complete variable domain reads EPEVTQTPSHQVTQMGQEVILRCVPISNHLYFYWYRQILGQKVEFLVSFYNNEISEKSEIFDDQFSVERPDGSNFTLKIRSTKLEDSAMYFCASRAAGNSPLHFGNGTRLTVT.

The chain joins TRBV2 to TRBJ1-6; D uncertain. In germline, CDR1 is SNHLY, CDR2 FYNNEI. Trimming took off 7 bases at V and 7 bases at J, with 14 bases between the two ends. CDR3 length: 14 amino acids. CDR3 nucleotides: TGTGCCAGCAAAAACAGTCCCAACAATTCACCCCTCCACTTT. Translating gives CASKNSPNNSPLHF.

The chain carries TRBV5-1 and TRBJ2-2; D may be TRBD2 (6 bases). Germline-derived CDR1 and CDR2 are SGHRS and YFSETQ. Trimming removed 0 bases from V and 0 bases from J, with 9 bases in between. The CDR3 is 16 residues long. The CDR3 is CASSLGRATNTGELFF. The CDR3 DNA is TGCGCCAGCAGCTTGGGGAGGGCCACGAACACCGGGGAGCTGTTTTTT.

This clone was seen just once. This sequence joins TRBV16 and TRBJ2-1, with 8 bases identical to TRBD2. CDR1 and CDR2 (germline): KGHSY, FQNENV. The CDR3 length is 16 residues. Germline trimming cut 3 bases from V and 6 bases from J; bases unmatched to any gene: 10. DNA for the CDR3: TGTGCCAGCAGCCAGGGCGGGGGGCGCGTCTTCAATGAGCAGTTCTTC. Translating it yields CASSQGGGRVFNEQFF. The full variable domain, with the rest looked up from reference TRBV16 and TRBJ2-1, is GEEVAQTPKHLVRGEGQKAKLYCAPIKGHSYVFWYQQVLKNEFKFLISFQNENVFDETGMPKERFSAKCLPNSPCSLEIQATKLEDSAVYFCASSQGGGRVFNEQFFGPGTRLTVL.

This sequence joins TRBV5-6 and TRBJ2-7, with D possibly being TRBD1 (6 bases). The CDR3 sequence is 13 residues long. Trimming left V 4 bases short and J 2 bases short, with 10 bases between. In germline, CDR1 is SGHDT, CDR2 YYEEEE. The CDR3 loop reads CASSLRDTYEQYF. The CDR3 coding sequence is TGTGCCAGCAGCCTACGGGACACCTACGAGCAGTACTTC.

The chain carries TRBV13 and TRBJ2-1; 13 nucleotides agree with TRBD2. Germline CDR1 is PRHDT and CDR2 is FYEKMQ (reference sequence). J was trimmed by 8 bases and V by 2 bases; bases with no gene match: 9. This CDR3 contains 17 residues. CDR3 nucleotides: TGTGCCAGCAGCTTACGGGTCGGGACTAGCGGGGTTGATGAGCAGTTCTTC. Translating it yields CASSLRVGTSGVDEQFF. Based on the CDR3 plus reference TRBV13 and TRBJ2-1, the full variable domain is AAGVIQSPRHLIKEKRETATLKCYPIPRHDTVYWYQQGPGQDPQFLISFYEKMQSDKGSIPDRFSAQQFSDYHSELNMSSLELGDSALYFCASSLRVGTSGVDEQFFGPGTRLTVL.

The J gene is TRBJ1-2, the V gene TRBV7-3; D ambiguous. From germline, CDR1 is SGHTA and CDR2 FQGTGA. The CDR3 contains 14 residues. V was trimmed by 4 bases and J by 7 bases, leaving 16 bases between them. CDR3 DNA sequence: TGTGCCAGCAGCTCCGCCCCAGGTCGGGGTGGCTACACCTTC. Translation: CASSSAPGRGGYTF.

CDR3 sequence: CASSVGEGFNEKLFF. In DNA form, the CDR3 reads TGTGCCAGCAGCGTAGGGGAGGGGTTTAATGAAAAACTGTTTTTT. The rearrangement uses TRBV9 and TRBJ1-4, with D possibly being TRBD1 (5 bases). V dropped 0 bases and J dropped 4 bases, with 10 bases sitting between them. The CDR3 loop spans 15 amino acids. Germline CDR1 is SGDLS and CDR2 is YYNGEE.

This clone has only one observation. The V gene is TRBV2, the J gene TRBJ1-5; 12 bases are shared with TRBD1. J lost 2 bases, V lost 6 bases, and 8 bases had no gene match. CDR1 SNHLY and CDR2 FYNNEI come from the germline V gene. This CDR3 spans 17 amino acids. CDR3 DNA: TGTGCCAGCAGGCCGGGACAGGGGGCAGGTGGCAATCAGCCCCAGCATTTT. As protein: CASRPGQGAGGNQPQHF.

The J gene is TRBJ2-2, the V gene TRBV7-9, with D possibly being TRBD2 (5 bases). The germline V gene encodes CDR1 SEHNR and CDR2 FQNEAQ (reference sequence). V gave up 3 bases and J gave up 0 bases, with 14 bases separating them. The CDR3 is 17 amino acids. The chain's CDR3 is CASSFRGSRANTGELFF. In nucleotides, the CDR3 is TGTGCCAGCAGCTTCCGGGGATCCCGGGCGAACACCGGGGAGCTGTTTTTT. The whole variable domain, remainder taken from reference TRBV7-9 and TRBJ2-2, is DTGVSQNPRHKITKRGQNVTFRCDPISEHNRLYWYRQTLGQGPEFLTYFQNEAQLEKSRLLSDRFSAERPKGSFSTLEIQRTEQGDSAMYLCASSFRGSRANTGELFFGEGSRLTVL.

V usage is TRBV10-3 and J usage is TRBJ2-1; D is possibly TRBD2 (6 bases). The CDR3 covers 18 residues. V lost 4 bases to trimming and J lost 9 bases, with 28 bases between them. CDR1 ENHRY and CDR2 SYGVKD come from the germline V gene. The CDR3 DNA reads TGTGCCATCAGTGGGCCAGAAGGGGCGGGATCTCCGGAGAGTGAGCAGTTCTTC. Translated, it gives CAISGPEGAGSPESEQFF.

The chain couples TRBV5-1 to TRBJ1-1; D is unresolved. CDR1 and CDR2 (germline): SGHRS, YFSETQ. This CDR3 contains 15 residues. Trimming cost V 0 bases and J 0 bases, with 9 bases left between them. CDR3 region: CASSLDGSMNTEAFF. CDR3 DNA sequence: TGCGCCAGCAGCTTGGACGGGAGCATGAACACTGAAGCTTTCTTT.

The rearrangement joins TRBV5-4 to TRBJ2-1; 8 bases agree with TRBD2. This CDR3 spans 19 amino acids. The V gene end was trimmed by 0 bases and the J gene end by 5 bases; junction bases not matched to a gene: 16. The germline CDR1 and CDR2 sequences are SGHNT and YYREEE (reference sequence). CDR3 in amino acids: CASSLEFRGGISLNNEQFF. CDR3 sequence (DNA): TGTGCCAGCAGCTTGGAGTTCCGGGGGGGGATTTCCCTAAACAATGAGCAGTTCTTC. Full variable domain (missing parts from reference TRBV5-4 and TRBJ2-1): ETGVTQSPTHLIKTRGQQVTLRCSSQSGHNTVSWYQQALGQGPQFIFQYYREEENGRGNFPPRFSGLQFPNYSSELNVNALELDDSALYLCASSLEFRGGISLNNEQFFGPGTRLTVL.

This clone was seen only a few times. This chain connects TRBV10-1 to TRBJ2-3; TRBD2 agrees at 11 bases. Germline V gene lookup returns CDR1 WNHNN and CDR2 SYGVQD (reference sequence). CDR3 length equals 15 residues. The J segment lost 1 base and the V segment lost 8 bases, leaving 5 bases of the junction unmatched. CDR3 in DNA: TGCGCCAGCGCCGAGACTAGCGGGGGCACAGATACGCAGTATTTT. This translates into CASAETSGGTDTQYF.

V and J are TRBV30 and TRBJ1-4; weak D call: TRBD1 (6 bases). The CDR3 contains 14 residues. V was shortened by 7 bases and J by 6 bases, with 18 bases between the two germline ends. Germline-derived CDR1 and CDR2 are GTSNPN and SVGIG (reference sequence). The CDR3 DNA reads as TGTGCCTCCGACCTGATAGGGGGAGATGAAAAACTGTTTTTT. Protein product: CASDLIGGDEKLFF. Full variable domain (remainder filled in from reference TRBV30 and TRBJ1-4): SQTIHQWPATLVQPVGSPLSLECTVEGTSNPNLYWYRQAAGRGLQLLFYSVGIGQISSEVPQNLSASRPQDRQFILSSKKLLLSDSGFYLCASDLIGGDEKLFFGSGTQLSVL.

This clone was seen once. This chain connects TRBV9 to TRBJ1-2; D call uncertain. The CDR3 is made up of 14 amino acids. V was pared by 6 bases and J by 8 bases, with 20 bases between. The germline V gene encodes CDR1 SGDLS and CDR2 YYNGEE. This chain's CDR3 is CASNGGRLPQGYTF. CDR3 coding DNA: TGTGCCAGCAACGGTGGTAGACTCCCACAAGGCTACACCTTC.

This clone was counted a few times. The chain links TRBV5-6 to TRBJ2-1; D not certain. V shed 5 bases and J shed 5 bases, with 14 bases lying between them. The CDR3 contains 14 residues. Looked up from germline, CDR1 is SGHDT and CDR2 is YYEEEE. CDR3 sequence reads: CASRMDPQDNEQFF. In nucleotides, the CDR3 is TGTGCCAGCAGGATGGATCCCCAGGACAATGAGCAGTTCTTC.